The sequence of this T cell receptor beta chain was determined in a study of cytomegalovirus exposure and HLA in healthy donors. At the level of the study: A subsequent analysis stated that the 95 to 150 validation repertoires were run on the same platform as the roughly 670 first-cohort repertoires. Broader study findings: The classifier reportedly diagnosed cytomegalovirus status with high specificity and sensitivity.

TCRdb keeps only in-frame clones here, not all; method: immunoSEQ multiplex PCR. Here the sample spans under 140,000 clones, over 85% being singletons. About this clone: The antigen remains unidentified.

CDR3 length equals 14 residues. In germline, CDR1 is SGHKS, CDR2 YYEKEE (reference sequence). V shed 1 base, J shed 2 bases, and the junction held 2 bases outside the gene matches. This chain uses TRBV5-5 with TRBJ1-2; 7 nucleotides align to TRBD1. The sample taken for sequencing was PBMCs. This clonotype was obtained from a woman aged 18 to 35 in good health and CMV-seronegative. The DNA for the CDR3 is TGTGCCAGCAGCTTGCTACAGGGGAACTATGGCTACACCTTC. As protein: CASSLLQGNYGYTF. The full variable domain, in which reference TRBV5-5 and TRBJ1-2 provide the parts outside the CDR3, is DAGVTQSPTHLIKTRGQQVTLRCSPISGHKSVSWYQQVLGQGPQFIFQYYEKEERGRGNFPDRFSARQFPNYSSELNVNALLLGDSALYLCASSLLQGNYGYTFGSGTRLTVV.